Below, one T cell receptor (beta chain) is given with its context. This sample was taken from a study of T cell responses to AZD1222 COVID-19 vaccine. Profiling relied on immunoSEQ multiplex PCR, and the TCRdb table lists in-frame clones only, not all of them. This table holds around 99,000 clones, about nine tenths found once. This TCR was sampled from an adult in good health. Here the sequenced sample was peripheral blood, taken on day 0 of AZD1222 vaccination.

The CDR3 region is CASSLGQSNTEAFF. In nucleotides, the CDR3 is TGTGCCAGCTCACTAGGACAGAGTAACACTGAAGCTTTCTTT. V is TRBV18 and J is TRBJ1-1; D might be TRBD1 (6 bases). The V end was cut by 4 bases, the J end by 2 bases, with 11 bases between. There are 14 residues in the CDR3. Germline CDR1 reads KGHSH; CDR2 reads LQKENI.